Shown below are 8 T cell receptor beta chains from a single sample sequenced in a study of T cell changes during pregnancy in multiple sclerosis. Using immunoSEQ multiplex PCR, the repertoire was profiled, and TCRdb retains in-frame clones only, with some absent. The table has 70,000 or so clones, 80% to 95% seen once. The sample consisted of CD4+ T cells from peripheral blood mononuclear cells, taken after pregnancy. These receptor sequences come from a female donor with multiple sclerosis, enrolled in a pregnancy study.

J is TRBJ1-1 and V is TRBV7-3; TRBD1 agrees at 9 bases. From germline, CDR1 is SGHTA and CDR2 FQGTGA. V gave up 4 bases and J gave up 5 bases; unmatched junction bases: 5. This CDR3 spans 14 amino acids. The DNA for the CDR3 is TGTGCCAGCAGCTCACAGGGGGCCGGGACTGAAGCTTTCTTT. This gives the protein CASSSQGAGTEAFF.

The CDR3 loop is CASSLVAGEGEQFF. CDR3 sequence (DNA): TGTGCCAGCAGCTTAGTAGCGGGAGAGGGTGAGCAGTTCTTC. The chain employs TRBV7-3 and TRBJ2-1; 9 bases map to TRBD2. Per the germline V gene, CDR1 is SGHTA and CDR2 is FQGTGA. The junction had 5 bases not matched to a gene; V was cut back by 2 bases and J by 9 bases. The length of the CDR3 is 14 residues. Drawing the rest from reference TRBV7-3 and TRBJ2-1, the complete variable domain is GAGVSQTPSNKVTEKGKYVELRCDPISGHTALYWYRQSLGQGPEFLIYFQGTGAADDSGLPNDRFFAVRPEGSVSTLKIQRTERGDSAVYLCASSLVAGEGEQFFGPGTRLTVL.

The genes are TRBV5-6 and TRBJ1-3; 12 bases fit TRBD1. Germline CDR1 is SGHDT and CDR2 is YYEEEE. Losses at the gene ends were 1 base for V and 0 bases for J; bases not matched to a gene: 5. There are 18 residues in the CDR3. The DNA for the CDR3 is TGTGCCAGCAGCTTGTCCGGGACAGGGGGCCACTCTGGAAACACCATATATTTT. It specifies CASSLSGTGGHSGNTIYF. The complete variable domain, with remaining parts taken from reference TRBV5-6 and TRBJ1-3, reads DAGVTQSPTHLIKTRGQQVTLRCSPKSGHDTVSWYQQALGQGPQFIFQYYEEEERQRGNFPDRFSGHQFPNYSSELNVNALLLGDSALYLCASSLSGTGGHSGNTIYFGEGSWLTVV.

V gene TRBV4-1 combines with J gene TRBJ2-1; TRBD2 matches at 7 bases. CDR3 length: 16 residues. V shed 2 bases, J shed 3 bases, and the junction held 7 bases outside the gene matches. Per the germline V gene, CDR1 is MGHRA and CDR2 is YSYEKL. The CDR3 sequence: CASSQTPRDYYNEQFF. CDR3 nucleotide sequence: TGCGCCAGCAGCCAAACTCCTCGGGACTACTACAATGAGCAGTTCTTC.

The J gene is TRBJ1-5, the V gene TRBV5-5, with 7 bases matching TRBD1. The CDR3 sequence is 15 residues long. Germline lookup yields CDR1 SGHKS and CDR2 YYEKEE (reference sequence). V shed 0 bases, J shed 1 base, and the junction held 1 base outside the gene matches. This CDR3 reads CASSLEGGSNQPQHF. CDR3 in DNA: TGTGCCAGCAGCTTGGAAGGGGGCAGCAATCAGCCCCAGCATTTT.

The V gene is TRBV10-3, the J gene TRBJ2-3, with D perhaps matching TRBD1 (8 bases). Germline loops: CDR1 ENHRY, CDR2 SYGVKD. The CDR3 sequence is 15 residues long. V was trimmed by 3 bases and J by 10 bases, leaving 20 bases between them. CDR3 bases: TGTGCCATCAGTGAAGGACAGGGCTTGGCGGGAGCGCAGTATTTT. Residues: CAISEGQGLAGAQYF.

The chain has TRBV18 and TRBJ2-7; 8 bases match TRBD1. This CDR3 is 14 amino acids long. Germline V gene sequence: CDR1 KGHSH, CDR2 LQKENI. V gave up 6 bases and J gave up 6 bases; unmatched junction bases: 10. CDR3: CASSPDRGTTEQYF. CDR3 bases: TGTGCCAGCTCTCCTGACAGGGGAACAACCGAGCAGTACTTC.

The chain is built from TRBV11-1 and TRBJ2-5; TRBD2 agrees at 11 bases. Trimming at V came to 6 bases and at J to 4 bases, leaving 7 bases not matched to a gene. Germline CDR1 and CDR2: SGHAT and FQDESV (reference sequence). This CDR3 spans 15 amino acids. The CDR3 reads CASSFLLAGGETQYF. The CDR3, as DNA: TGTGCCAGCAGTTTCCTTCTAGCGGGAGGAGAGACCCAGTACTTC.